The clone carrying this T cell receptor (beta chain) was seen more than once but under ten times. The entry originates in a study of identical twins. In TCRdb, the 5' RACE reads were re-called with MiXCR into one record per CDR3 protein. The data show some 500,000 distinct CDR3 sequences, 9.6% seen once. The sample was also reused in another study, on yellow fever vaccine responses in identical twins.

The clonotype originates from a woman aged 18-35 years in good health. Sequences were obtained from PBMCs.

The CDR3 loop reads CASSTDREDGELFF. The CDR3 coding sequence is TGTGCCAGCAGCACTGACAGGGAGGACGGGGAGCTGTTTTTT. The J gene is TRBJ2-2, the V gene TRBV7-9, with D perhaps matching TRBD1 (7 bases). The germline V gene has CDR1 SEHNR and CDR2 FQNEAQ (reference sequence). The CDR3 loop spans 14 amino acids. V was cut by 5 bases and J by 7 bases, with 14 bases left in between.